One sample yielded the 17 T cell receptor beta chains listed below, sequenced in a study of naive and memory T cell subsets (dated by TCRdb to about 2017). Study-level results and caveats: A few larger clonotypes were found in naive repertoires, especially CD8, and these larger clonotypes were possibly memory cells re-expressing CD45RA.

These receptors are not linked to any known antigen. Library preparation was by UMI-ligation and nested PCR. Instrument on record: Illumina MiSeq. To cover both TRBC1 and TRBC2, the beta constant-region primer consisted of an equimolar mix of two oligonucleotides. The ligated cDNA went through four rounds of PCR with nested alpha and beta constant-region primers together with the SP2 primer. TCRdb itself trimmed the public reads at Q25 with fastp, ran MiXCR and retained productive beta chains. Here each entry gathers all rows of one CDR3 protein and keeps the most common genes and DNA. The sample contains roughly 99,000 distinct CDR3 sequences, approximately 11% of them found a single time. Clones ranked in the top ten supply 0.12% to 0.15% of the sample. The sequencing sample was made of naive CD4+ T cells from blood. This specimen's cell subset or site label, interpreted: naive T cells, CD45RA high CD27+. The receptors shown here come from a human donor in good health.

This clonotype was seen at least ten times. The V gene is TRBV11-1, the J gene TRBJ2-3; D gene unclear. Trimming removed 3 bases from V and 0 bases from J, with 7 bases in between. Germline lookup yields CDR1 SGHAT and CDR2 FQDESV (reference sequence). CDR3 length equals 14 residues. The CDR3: CASSFMASTDTQYF. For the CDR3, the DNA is TGTGCCAGCAGCTTTATGGCTAGCACAGATACGCAGTATTTT.

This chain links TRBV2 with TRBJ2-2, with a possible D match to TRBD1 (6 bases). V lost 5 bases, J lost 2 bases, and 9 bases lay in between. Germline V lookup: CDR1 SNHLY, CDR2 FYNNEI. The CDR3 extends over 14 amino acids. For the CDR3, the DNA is TGTGCCAGCAGTACGGACAGAAACACCGGGGAGCTGTTTTTT. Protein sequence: CASSTDRNTGELFF.

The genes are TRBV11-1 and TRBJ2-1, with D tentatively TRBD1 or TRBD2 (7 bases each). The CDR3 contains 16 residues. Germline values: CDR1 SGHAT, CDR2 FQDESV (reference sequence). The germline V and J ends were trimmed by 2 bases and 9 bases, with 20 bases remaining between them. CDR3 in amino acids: CASSLSQGGHWSEQFF. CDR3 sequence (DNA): TGTGCCAGCAGCTTAAGTCAGGGGGGGCATTGGAGTGAGCAGTTCTTC.

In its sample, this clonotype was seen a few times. In nucleotides, the CDR3 is TGTGCCAGCAGTTCTCGGGCGAATCCAGATACGCAGTATTTT. It codes for CASSSRANPDTQYF. The chain has TRBV12-3 or TRBV12-4 and TRBJ2-3; D remains unclear. With 4 bases removed from V and 4 bases from J, the gap between germline ends came to 12 bases. This CDR3 has 14 residues.

The DNA for the CDR3 is TGTGCCAGCAGCTTAGGGGGAGGCCAGTTCGAAGGCTACACCTTC. It translates to CASSLGGGQFEGYTF. The chain links TRBV7-2 to TRBJ1-2, with no clear D. V was clipped by 1 base and J by 8 bases, with 17 bases between them. Germline V gives CDR1 SGHTA, CDR2 FQGNSA. This CDR3 has 15 amino acids. Drawing the rest from reference TRBV7-2 and TRBJ1-2, the complete variable domain is GAGVSQSPSNKVTEKGKDVELRCDPISGHTALYWYRQSLGQGLEFLIYFQGNSAPDKSGLPSDRFSAERTGGSVSTLTIQRTQQEDSAVYLCASSLGGGQFEGYTFGSGTRLTVV.

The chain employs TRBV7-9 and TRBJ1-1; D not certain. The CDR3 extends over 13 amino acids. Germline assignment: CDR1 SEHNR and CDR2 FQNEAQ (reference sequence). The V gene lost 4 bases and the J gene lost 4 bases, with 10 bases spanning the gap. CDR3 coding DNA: TGTGCCAGCAGCTCCCTTACGGTCACTGAAGCTTTCTTT. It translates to CASSSLTVTEAFF.

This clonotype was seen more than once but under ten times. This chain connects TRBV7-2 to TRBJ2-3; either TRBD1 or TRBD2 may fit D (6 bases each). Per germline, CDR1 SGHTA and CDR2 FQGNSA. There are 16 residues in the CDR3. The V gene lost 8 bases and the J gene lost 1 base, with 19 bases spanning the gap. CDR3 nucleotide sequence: TGTGCCAGCCAAAGGGGGGATTCGTGGCGCACAGATACGCAGTATTTT. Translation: CASQRGDSWRTDTQYF.

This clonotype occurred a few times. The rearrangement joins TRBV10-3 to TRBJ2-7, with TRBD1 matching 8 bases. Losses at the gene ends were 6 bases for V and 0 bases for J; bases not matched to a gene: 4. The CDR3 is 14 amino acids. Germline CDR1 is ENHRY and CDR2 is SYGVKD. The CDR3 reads CAIRGQDSSYEQYF. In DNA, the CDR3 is TGTGCCATCAGGGGACAGGATAGCTCCTACGAGCAGTACTTC.

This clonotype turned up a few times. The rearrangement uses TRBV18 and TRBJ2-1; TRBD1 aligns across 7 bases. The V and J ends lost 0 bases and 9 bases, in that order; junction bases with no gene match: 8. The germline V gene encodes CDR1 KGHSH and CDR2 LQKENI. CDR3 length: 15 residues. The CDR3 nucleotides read TGTGCCAGCTCACCACCGATGGCGACAGGGAGTGAGCAGTTCTTC. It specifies CASSPPMATGSEQFF.

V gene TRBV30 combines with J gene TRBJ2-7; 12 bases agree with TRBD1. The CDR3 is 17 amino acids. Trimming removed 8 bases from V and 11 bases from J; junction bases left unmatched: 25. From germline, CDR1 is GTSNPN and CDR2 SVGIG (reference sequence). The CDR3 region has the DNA TGTGCCGGAAAAGGGGGACAGGGGGCTTCAATTACCCCGGCAAAGTACTTC. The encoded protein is CAGKGGQGASITPAKYF.

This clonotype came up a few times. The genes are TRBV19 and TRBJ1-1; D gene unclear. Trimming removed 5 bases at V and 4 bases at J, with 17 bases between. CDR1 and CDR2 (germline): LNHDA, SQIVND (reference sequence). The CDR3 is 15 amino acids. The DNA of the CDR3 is TGTGCCAGTAGTGTTCCTAATAGGTTGGGCACTGAAGCTTTCTTT. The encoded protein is CASSVPNRLGTEAFF.

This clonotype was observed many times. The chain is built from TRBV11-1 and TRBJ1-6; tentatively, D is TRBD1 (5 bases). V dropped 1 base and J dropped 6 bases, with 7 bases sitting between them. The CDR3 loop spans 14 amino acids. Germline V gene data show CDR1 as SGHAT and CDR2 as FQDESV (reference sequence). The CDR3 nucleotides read TGTGCCAGCAGCTTAGGACAGACTAATTCACCCCTCCACTTT. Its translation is CASSLGQTNSPLHF.

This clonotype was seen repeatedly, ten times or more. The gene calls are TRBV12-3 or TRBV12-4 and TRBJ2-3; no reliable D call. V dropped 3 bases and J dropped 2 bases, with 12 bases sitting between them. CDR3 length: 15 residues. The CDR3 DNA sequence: TGTGCCAGCAGTTTTCAGCCCATCGACACAGATACGCAGTATTTT. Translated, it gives CASSFQPIDTDTQYF.

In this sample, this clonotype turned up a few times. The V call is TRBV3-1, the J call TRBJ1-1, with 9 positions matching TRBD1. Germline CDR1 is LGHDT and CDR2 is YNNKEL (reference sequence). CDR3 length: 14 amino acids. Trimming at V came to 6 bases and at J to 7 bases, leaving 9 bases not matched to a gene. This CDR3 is CASSSRDRVGEAFF. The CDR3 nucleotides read TGTGCCAGCAGTAGCCGGGACAGGGTCGGTGAAGCTTTCTTT.

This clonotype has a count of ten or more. The DNA for the CDR3 is TGCGCCAGCAGTCACACGAACTCAGGGAGAAATGAGCAGTTCTTC. As protein: CASSHTNSGRNEQFF. The genes are TRBV23-1 and TRBJ2-1; D may match TRBD1 or TRBD2 (5 bases each). TRBV23-1 falls under the ORF class, with uncertain function. The CDR3 extends over 15 amino acids. V lost 3 bases and J 7 bases, leaving 16 bases between the germline ends.

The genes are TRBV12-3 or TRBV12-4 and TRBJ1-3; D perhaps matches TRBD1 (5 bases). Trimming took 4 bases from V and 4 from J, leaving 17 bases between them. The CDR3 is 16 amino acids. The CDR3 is CASSSPMGPGGNTIYF. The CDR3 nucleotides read TGTGCCAGCAGTTCCCCAATGGGGCCTGGGGGAAACACCATATATTTT.

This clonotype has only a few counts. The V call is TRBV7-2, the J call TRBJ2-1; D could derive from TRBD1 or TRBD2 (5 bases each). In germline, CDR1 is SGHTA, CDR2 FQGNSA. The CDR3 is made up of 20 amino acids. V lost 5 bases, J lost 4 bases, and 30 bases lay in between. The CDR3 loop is CASSGKGVGGPKPTYNEQFF. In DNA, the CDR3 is TGTGCCAGCAGCGGTAAGGGCGTTGGGGGACCAAAACCTACATACAATGAGCAGTTCTTC.